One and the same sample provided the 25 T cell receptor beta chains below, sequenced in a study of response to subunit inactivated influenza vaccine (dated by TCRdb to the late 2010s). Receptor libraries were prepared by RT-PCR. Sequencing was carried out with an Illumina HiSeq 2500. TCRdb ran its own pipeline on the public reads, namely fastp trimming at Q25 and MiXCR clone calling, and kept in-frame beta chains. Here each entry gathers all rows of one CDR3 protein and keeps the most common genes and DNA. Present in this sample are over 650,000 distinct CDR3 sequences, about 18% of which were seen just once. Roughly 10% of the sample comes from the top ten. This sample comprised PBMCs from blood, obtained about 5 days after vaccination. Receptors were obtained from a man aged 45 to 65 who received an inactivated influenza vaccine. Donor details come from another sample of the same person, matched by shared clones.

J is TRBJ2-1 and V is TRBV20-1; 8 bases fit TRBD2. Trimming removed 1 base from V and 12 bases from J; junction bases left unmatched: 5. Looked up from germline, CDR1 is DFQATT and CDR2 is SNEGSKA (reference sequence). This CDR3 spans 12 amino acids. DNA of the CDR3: TGCAGTGCTAGAGCGAGCGGGAGCCTGCAGTTCTTC. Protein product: CSARASGSLQFF.

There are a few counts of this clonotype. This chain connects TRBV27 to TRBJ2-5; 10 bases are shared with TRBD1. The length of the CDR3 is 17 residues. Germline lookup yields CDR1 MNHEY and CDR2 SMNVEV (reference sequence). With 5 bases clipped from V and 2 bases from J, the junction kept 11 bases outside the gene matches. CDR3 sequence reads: CASSDQAGTGVQETQYF. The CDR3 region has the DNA TGTGCCAGCAGTGACCAAGCCGGGACAGGGGTACAAGAGACCCAGTACTTC.

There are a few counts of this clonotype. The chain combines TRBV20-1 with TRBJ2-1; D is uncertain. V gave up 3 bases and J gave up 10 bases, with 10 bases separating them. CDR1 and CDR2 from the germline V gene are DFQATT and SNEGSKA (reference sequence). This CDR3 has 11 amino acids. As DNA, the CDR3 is TGCAGTGCTAGGACCCAGGCGGAGCAGTTCTTC. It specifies CSARTQAEQFF.

The CDR3 reads CASSQGVTGDPYYEQYF. The CDR3, as DNA: TGTGCCAGCAGCCAAGGCGTGACAGGGGATCCCTACTACGAGCAGTACTTC. The chain recombines TRBV4-2 with TRBJ2-7; 8 bases map to TRBD1. Unmatched junction bases numbered 11, after V lost 1 base and J lost 3 bases. CDR1 LGHNA and CDR2 YNFKEQ come from the germline V gene. The CDR3 covers 17 residues.

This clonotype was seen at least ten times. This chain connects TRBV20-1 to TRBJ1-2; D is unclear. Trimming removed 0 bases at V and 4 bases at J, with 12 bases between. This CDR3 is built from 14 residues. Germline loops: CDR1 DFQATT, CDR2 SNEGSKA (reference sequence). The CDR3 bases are TGCAGTGCTAGAGATCGGCGCAGGACCTATGGCTACACCTTC. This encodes CSARDRRRTYGYTF.

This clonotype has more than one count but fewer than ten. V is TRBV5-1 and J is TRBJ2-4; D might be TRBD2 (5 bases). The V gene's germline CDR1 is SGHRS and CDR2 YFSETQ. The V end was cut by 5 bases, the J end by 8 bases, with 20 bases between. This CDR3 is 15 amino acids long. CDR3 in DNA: TGCGCCAGCAGAGGGCCTCGAAGAGGGTGGGACATTCAGTACTTC. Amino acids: CASRGPRRGWDIQYF.

CDR3 in amino acids: CASSLWGASYTGELFF. In DNA, the CDR3 is TGTGCCAGCAGCCTCTGGGGGGCATCGTACACCGGGGAGCTGTTTTTT. The chain employs TRBV12-3 or TRBV12-4 and TRBJ2-2; either TRBD1 or TRBD2 may supply D (6 bases each). CDR3 length: 16 residues. The V and J ends lost 6 bases and 3 bases respectively, with 17 bases between them.

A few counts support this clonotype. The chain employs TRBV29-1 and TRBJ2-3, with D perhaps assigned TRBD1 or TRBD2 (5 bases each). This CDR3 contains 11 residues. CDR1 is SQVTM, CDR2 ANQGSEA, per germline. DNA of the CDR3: TGCGCGAGCGGACACACAGATACGCAGTATTTT. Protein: CASGHTDTQYF.

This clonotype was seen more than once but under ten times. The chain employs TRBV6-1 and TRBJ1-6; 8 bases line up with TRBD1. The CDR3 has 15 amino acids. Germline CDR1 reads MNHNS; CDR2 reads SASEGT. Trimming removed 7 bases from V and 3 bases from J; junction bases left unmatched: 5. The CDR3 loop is CASNAGQGYNSPLHF. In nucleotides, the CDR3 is TGTGCCAGCAACGCAGGACAGGGCTATAATTCACCCCTCCACTTT.

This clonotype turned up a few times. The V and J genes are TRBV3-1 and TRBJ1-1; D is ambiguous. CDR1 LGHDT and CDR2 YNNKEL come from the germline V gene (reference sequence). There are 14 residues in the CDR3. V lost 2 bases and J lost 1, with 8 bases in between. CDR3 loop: CASSQRPENTEAFF. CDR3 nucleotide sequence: TGTGCCAGCAGCCAAAGGCCCGAGAACACTGAAGCTTTCTTT. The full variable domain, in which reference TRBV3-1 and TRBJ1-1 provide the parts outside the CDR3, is DTAVSQTPKYLVTQMGNDKSIKCEQNLGHDTMYWYKQDSKKFLKIMFSYNNKELIINETVPNRFSPKSPDKAHLNLHINSLELGDSAVYFCASSQRPENTEAFFGQGTRLTVV.

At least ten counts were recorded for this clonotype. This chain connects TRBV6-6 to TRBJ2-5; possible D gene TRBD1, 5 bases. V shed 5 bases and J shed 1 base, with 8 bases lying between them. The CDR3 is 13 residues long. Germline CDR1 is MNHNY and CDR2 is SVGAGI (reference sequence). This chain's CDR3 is CASSQQVQETQYF. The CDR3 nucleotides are TGTGCCAGCAGTCAACAGGTCCAAGAGACCCAGTACTTC.

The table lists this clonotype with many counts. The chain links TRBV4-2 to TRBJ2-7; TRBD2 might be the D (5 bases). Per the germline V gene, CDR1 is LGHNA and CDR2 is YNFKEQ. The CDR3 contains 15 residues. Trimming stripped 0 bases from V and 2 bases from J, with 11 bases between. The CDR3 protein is CASSQDQAVTYEQYF. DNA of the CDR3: TGTGCCAGCAGCCAAGATCAAGCGGTGACCTACGAGCAGTACTTC.

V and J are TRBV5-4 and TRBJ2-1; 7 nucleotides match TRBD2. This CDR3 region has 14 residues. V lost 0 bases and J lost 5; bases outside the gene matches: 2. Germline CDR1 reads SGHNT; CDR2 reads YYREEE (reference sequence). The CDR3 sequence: CASSLASGNNEQFF. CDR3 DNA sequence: TGTGCCAGCAGCTTGGCTAGCGGCAACAATGAGCAGTTCTTC. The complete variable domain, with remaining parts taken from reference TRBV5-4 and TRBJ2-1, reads ETGVTQSPTHLIKTRGQQVTLRCSSQSGHNTVSWYQQALGQGPQFIFQYYREEENGRGNFPPRFSGLQFPNYSSELNVNALELDDSALYLCASSLASGNNEQFFGPGTRLTVL.

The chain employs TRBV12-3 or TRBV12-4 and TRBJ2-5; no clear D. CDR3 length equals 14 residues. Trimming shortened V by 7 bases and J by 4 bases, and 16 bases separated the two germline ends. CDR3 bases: TGTGCCAGCACCCTCTCGGGTCCGGTAGAGACCCAGTACTTC. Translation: CASTLSGPVETQYF.

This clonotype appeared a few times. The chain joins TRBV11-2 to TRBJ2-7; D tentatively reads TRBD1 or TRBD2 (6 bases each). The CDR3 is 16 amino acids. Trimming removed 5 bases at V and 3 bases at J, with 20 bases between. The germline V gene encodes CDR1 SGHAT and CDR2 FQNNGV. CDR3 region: CASSPATLGGIYEQYF. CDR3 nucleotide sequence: TGTGCCAGCAGCCCCGCAACGTTAGGGGGGATCTACGAGCAGTACTTC.

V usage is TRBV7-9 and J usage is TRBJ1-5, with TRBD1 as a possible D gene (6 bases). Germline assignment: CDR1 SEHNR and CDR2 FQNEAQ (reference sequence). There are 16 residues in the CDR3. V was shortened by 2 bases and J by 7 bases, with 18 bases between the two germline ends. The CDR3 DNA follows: TGTGCCAGCAGCTTACTGGGTCAGGCAGGGGAGCAGCCCCAGCATTTT. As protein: CASSLLGQAGEQPQHF.

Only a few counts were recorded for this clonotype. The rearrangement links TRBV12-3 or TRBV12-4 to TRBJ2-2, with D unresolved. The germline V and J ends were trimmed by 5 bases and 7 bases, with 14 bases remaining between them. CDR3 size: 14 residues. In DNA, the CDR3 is TGTGCCAGCAGTCCCAGTATCCTCATCGGGGAGCTGTTTTTT. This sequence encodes CASSPSILIGELFF.

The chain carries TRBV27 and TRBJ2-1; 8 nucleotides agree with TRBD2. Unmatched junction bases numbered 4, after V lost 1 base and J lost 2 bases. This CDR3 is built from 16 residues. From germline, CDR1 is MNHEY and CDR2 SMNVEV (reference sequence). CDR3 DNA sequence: TGTGCCAGCAGTTTATTGGTCGGGAGGGCCTACAATGAGCAGTTCTTC. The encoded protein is CASSLLVGRAYNEQFF.

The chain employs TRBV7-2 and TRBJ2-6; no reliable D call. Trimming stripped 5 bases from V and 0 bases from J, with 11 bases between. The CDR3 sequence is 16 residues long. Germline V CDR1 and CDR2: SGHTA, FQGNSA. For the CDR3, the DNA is TGTGCCAGCAGCGTCGAAGGGTACTCTGGGGCCAACGTCCTGACTTTC. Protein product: CASSVEGYSGANVLTF.

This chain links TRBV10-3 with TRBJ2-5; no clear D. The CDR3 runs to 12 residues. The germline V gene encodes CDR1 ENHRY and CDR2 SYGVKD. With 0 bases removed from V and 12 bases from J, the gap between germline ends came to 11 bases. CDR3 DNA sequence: TGTGCCATCAGTGAGTCCGGGCAGGACGAGTACTTC. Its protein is CAISESGQDEYF.

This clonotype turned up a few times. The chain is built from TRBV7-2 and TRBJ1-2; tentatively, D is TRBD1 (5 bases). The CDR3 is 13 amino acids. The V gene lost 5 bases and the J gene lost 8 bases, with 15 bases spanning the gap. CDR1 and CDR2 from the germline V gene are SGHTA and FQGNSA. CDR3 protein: CASSPGGSRGYTF. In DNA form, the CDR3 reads TGTGCCAGCAGCCCCGGGGGATCTCGCGGCTACACCTTC.

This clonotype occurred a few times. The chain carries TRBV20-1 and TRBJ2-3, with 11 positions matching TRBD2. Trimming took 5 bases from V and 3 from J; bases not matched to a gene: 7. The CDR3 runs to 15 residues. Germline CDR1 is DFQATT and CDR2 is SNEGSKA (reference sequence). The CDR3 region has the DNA TGCAGTGCTGCCCCGACTAGCGGGGTGACAGATACGCAGTATTTT. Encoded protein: CSAAPTSGVTDTQYF.

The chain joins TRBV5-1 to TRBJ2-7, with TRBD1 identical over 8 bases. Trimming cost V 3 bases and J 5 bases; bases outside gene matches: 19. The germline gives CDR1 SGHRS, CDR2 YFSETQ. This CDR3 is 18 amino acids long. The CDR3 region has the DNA TGCGCCAGCAGCTCCCTCACACATAGACAGGGGAGATTCGACGAGCAGTACTTC. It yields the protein CASSSLTHRQGRFDEQYF. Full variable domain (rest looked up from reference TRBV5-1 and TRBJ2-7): KAGVTQTPRYLIKTRGQQVTLSCSPISGHRSVSWYQQTPGQGLQFLFEYFSETQRNKGNFPGRFSGRQFSNSRSEMNVSTLELGDSALYLCASSSLTHRQGRFDEQYFGPGTRLTVT.

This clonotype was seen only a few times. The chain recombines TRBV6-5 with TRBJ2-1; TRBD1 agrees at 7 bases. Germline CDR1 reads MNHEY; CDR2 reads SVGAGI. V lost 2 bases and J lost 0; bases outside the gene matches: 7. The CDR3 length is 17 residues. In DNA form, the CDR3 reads TGTGCCAGCAGTTACGCCCGGACAGGAAGCTCCTACAATGAGCAGTTCTTC. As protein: CASSYARTGSSYNEQFF.

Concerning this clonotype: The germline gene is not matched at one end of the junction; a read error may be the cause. The CDR3 region has the DNA TGTGCCAGCAGCCCCCCGGCAGGGATGAACTCTGAAGCTTTCTTT. Protein sequence: CASSPPAGMNSEAFF. The genes are TRBV7-9 and TRBJ1-1; D perhaps matches TRBD1 (5 bases). This CDR3 has 15 residues. CDR1 is SEHNR and CDR2 is FQNEAQ in the germline V gene (reference sequence).